This T cell receptor (beta chain) was identified in a study of post-analysis software for immune sequencing data. Turning to the study itself: Courses of disease covered relapsing-remitting, secondary progressive and progressive-relapsing multiple sclerosis. Findings of the study overall: Controls had lower frequencies than patients of about 5 TRBV segments, which included TRBV5-6, TRBV5-1 and TRBV20-1. F measure grouped same-batch samples tightly together. Patients with multiple sclerosis recorded significantly lower normalized Chao1 diversity than controls, the study found.

The table lists this clonotype with a few counts. What it binds is not known. Unique-molecular-identifier-tagged TCR beta cDNA libraries were used. Researchers reported 400,000 to 600,000 cDNA molecules coming from roughly 1 to 10 million T cells. TCRdb reprocessed the PCR reads via MiXCR and lists one record per CDR3 protein. The sample lists fewer than 550,000 distinct CDR3 sequences; around 31% were seen once. The germline CDR1 and CDR2 sequences are MGHRA and YSYEKL. V was cut by 1 base and J by 5 bases, with 14 bases left in between. The CDR3 sequence is 15 residues long. This chain uses TRBV4-1 with TRBJ1-1; D is possibly TRBD1 (5 bases). The TCR originated in a girl under 18 with multiple sclerosis. The specimen sequenced was blood. The CDR3 spells CASSQVSQGRTEAFF. The CDR3 DNA sequence: TGCGCCAGCAGCCAAGTTTCCCAGGGAAGGACTGAAGCTTTCTTT.